This record concerns one TCR beta chain sequence. Original data processing: The assay estimated nucleated cells by amplifying reference gene primers. Using immunoSEQ multiplex PCR, the repertoire was profiled, and TCRdb retains in-frame clones only, with some absent. V, J and clone size were drawn from that table, and D and trimming were deduced from the DNA. The sample lists just over 150,000 clones, 92% occurring once. The data derive from a study of blood T cell repertoires in COVID-19. Study details: The United States, Italy and Spain supplied acute and convalescent COVID-19 samples. From T cells, B-cell-depleted T cells, or PBMCs came the material, which was cDNA or gDNA.

Recruited during active infection, patients (from Seattle) were subsequently followed longitudinally. The trim removed 4 bases at V and 5 bases at J, leaving 6 bases unmatched. Germline CDR1 and CDR2: SGHRS and YFSETQ. The CDR3 has 14 residues. The chain joins TRBV5-1 to TRBJ1-2; 9 positions match TRBD1. The sequenced sample consisted of peripheral blood. The TCR comes from a man aged 30 to 39 with COVID-19, enrolled during active disease. The CDR3 loop reads CASSLEGTGYGYTF. The CDR3 DNA follows: TGCGCCAGCAGCCTGGAAGGGACAGGGTATGGCTACACCTTC. The full variable domain, in which reference TRBV5-1 and TRBJ1-2 provide the parts outside the CDR3, is KAGVTQTPRYLIKTRGQQVTLSCSPISGHRSVSWYQQTPGQGLQFLFEYFSETQRNKGNFPGRFSGRQFSNSRSEMNVSTLELGDSALYLCASSLEGTGYGYTFGSGTRLTVV.